This T cell receptor (beta chain) appears in the sequencing data of a study of blood T cell repertoires in COVID-19. Trimming removed 2 bases from V and 1 base from J; junction bases left unmatched: 9. This CDR3 has 18 amino acids. The germline V gene encodes CDR1 LGHNA and CDR2 YSLEER. Under the authors' procedure: How many nucleated cells were present was estimated from reference gene primer amplification. Sequenced by immunoSEQ multiplex PCR; TCRdb stores in-frame clones only, minus some. V, J and clone size were drawn from that table, and D and trimming were deduced from the DNA. This table has some 310,000 clones, roughly 87% appearing once.

The TCR was taken from a man between 50 and 59 years old with active or convalescent COVID-19. Sequencing was done on a sample of peripheral blood. The J gene is TRBJ2-7, the V gene TRBV4-3; 12 bases map to TRBD2. The CDR3 DNA reads as TGCGCCAGCAGCCAAAAAGTGACTAGCGGGGGTAGGTCCTACGAGCAGTACTTC. Translating it yields CASSQKVTSGGRSYEQYF.